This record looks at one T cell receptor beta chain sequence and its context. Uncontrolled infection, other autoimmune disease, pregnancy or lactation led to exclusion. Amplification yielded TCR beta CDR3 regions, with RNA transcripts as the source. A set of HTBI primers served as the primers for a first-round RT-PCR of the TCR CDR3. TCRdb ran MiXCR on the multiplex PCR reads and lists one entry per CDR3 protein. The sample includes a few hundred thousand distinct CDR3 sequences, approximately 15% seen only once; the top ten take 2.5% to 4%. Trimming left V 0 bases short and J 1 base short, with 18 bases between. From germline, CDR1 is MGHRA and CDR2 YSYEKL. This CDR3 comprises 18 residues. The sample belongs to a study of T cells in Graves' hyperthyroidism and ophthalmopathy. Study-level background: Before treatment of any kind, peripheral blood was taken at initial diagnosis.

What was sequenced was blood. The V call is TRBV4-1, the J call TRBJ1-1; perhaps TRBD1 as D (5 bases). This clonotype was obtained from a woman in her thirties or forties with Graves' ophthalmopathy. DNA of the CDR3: TGCGCCAGCAGCCAAGAGGGGCGGGGAGGGACGGGGAACACTGAAGCTTTCTTT. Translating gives CASSQEGRGGTGNTEAFF.